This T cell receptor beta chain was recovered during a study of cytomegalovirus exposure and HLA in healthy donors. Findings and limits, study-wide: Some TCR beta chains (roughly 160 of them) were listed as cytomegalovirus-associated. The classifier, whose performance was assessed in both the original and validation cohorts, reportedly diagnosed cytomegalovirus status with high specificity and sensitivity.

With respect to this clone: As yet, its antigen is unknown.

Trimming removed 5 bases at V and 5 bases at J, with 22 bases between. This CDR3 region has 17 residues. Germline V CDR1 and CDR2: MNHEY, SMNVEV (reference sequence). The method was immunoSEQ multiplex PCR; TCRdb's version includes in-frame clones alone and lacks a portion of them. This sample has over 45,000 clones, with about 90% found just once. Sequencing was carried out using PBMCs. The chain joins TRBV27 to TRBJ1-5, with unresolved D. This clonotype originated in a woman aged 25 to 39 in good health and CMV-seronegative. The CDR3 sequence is CASSPRPRVVRDQPQHF. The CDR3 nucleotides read TGTGCCAGCAGTCCTCGTCCGCGGGTCGTGAGGGATCAGCCCCAGCATTTT.